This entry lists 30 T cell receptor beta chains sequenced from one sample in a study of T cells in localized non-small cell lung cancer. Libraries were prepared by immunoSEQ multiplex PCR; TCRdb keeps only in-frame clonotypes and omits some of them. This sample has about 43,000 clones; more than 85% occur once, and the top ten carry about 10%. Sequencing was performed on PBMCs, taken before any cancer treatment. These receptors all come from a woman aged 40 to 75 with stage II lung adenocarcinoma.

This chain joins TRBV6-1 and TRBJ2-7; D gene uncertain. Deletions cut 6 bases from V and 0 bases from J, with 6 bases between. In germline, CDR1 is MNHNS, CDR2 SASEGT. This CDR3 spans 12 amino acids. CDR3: CASSPLSYEQYF. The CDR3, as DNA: TGTGCCAGCAGCCCCCTCTCCTACGAGCAGTACTTC.

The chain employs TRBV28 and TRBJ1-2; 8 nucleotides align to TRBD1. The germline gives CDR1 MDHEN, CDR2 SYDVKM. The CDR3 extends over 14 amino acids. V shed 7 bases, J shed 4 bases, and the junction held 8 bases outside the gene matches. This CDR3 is CASTTAGQVYGYTF. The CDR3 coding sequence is TGTGCCAGCACTACCGCGGGACAGGTCTATGGCTACACCTTC.

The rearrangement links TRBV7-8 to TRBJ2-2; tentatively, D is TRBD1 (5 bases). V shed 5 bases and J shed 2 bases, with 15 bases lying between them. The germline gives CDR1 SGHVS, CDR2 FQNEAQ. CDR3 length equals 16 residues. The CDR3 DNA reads TGTGCCAGCAGCCCGAGGTCCGGACATAACACCGGGGAGCTGTTTTTT. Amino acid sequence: CASSPRSGHNTGELFF. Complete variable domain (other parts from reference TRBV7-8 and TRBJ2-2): GAGVSQSPRYKVAKRGQDVALRCDPISGHVSLFWYQQALGQGPEFLTYFQNEAQLDKSGLPSDRFFAERPEGSVSTLKIQRTQQEDSAVYLCASSPRSGHNTGELFFGEGSRLTVL.

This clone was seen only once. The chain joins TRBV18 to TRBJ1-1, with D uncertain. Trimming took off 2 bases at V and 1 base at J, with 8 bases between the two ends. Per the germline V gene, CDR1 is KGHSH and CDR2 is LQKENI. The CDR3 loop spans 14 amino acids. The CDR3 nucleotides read TGTGCCAGCTCACCAACGGGAACGAACACTGAAGCTTTCTTT. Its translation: CASSPTGTNTEAFF.

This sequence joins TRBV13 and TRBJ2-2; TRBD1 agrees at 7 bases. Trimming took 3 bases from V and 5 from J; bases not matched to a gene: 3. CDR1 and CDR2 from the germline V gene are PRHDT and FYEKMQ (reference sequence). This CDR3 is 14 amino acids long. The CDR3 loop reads CASSFTQGTGELFF. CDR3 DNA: TGTGCCAGCAGCTTTACACAGGGGACCGGGGAGCTGTTTTTT.

The CDR3 nucleotides read TGTGCCACCCGCCCGGGCGGGGGGCTGGAGCAGTACTTC. It yields the protein CATRPGGGLEQYF. V is TRBV2 and J is TRBJ2-7, with 8 bases aligning to TRBD2. This CDR3 spans 13 amino acids. J was trimmed by 7 bases and V by 10 bases; bases with no gene match: 12. In germline, CDR1 is SNHLY, CDR2 FYNNEI.

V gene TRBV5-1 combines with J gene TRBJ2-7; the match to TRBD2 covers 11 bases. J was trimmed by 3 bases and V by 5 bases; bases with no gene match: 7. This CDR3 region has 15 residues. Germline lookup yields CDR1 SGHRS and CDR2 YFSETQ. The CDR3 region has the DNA TGCGCCAGCAGTAGGGAACTAGCGGGGGTCTACGAGCAGTACTTC. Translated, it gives CASSRELAGVYEQYF.

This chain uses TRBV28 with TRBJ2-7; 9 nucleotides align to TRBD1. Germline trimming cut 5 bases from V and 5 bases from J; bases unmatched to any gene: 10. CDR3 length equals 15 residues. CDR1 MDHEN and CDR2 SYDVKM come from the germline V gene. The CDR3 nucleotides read TGTGCCAGCAGTACCTCCGGGACAGGGACGAACGAGCAGTACTTC. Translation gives CASSTSGTGTNEQYF.

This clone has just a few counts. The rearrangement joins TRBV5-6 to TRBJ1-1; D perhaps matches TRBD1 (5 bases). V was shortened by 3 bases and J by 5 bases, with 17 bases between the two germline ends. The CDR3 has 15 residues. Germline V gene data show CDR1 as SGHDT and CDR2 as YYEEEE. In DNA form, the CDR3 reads TGTGCCAGCAGCTCTGACACGGGGCTGGGGACTGAAGCTTTCTTT. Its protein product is CASSSDTGLGTEAFF.

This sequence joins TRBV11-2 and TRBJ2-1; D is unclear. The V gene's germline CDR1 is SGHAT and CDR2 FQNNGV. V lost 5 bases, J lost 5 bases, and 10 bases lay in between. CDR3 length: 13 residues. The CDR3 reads CASSPYWNNEQFF. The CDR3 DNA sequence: TGTGCCAGCAGCCCCTACTGGAACAATGAGCAGTTCTTC.

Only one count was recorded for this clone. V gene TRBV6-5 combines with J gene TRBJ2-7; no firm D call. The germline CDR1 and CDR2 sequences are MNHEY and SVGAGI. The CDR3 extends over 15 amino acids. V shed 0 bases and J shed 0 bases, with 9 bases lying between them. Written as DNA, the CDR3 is TGTGCCAGCAGTTACTCACAGCTCGGCTCCTACGAGCAGTACTTC. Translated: CASSYSQLGSYEQYF.

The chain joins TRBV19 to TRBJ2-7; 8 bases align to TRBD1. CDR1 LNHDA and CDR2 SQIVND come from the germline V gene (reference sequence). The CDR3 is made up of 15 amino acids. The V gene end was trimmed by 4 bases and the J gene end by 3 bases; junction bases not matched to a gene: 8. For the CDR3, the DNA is TGTGCCAGTAGTAGATCTCCGACAGGGGACTACGAGCAGTACTTC. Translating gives CASSRSPTGDYEQYF. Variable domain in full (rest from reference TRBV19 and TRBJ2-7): DGGITQSPKYLFRKEGQNVTLSCEQNLNHDAMYWYRQDPGQGLRLIYYSQIVNDFQKGDIAEGYSVSREKKESFPLTVTSAQKNPTAFYLCASSRSPTGDYEQYFGPGTRLTVT.

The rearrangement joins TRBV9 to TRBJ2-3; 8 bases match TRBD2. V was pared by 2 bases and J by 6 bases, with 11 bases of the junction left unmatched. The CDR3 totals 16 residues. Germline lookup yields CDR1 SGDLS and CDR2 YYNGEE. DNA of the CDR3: TGTGCCAGCAGCGTCTCCGCGGGGGGACAAGCTGATACGCAGTATTTT. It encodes CASSVSAGGQADTQYF.

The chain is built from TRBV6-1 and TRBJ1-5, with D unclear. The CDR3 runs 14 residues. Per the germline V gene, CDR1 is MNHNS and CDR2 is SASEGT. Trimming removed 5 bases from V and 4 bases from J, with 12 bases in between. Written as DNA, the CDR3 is TGTGCCAGCAGTAAGGAGGTTCAGAATCAGCCCCAGCATTTT. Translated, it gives CASSKEVQNQPQHF.

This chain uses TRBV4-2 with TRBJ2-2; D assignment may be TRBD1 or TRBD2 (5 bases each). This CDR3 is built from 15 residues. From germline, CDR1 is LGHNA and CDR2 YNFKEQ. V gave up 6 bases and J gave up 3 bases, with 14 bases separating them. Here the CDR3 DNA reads TGTGCCAGCAGTCCCCGGGACGGTGACACCGGGGAGCTGTTTTTT. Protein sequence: CASSPRDGDTGELFF.

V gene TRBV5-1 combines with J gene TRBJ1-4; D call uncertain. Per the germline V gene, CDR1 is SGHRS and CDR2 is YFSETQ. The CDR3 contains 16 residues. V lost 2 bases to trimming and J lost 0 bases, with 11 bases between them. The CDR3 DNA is TGCGCCAGCAGCTTCTCTTTGGTTTCAACTAATGAAAAACTGTTTTTT. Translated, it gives CASSFSLVSTNEKLFF.

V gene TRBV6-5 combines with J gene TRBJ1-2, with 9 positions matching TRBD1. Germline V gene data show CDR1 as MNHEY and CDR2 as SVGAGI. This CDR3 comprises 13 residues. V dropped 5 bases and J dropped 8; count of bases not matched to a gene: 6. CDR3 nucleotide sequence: TGTGCCAGCAGTGCACAGGGGGCGCAGGGCTACACCTTC. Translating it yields CASSAQGAQGYTF.

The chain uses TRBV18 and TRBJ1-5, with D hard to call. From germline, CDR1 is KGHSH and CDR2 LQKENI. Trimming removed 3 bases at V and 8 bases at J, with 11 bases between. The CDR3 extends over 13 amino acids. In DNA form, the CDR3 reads TGTGCCAGCTCACCGTCTGTTGGGGAGCCCCAGCATTTT. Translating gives CASSPSVGEPQHF.

CDR3 coding DNA: TGCGCCAGCAGTACGGGACAGCCTACTGAAGCTTTCTTT. It translates to CASSTGQPTEAFF. The chain combines TRBV10-1 with TRBJ1-1; TRBD1 agrees at 7 bases. The CDR3 loop spans 13 amino acids. Per the germline V gene, CDR1 is WNHNN and CDR2 is SYGVQD (reference sequence). V lost 5 bases to trimming and J lost 5 bases; unmatched junction nucleotides: 5.

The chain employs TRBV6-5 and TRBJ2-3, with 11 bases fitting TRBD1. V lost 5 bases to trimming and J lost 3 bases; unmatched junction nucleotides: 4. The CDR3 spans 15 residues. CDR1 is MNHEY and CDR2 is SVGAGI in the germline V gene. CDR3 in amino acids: CASSNRDRGTDTQYF. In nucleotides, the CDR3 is TGTGCCAGCAGTAACCGGGACAGGGGGACAGATACGCAGTATTTT.

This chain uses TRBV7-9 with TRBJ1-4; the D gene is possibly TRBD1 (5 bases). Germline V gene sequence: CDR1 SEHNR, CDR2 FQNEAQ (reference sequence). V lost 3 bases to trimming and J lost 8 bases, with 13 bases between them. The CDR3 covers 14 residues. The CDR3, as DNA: TGTGCCAGCAGCTTTTCGAGGGGATCGGAAAAACTGTTTTTT. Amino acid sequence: CASSFSRGSEKLFF.

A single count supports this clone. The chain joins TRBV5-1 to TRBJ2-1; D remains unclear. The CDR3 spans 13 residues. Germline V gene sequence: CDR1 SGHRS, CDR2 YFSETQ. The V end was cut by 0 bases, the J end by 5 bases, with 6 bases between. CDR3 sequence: CASSLGSHNEQFF. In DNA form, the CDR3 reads TGCGCCAGCAGCTTGGGGAGCCACAATGAGCAGTTCTTC.

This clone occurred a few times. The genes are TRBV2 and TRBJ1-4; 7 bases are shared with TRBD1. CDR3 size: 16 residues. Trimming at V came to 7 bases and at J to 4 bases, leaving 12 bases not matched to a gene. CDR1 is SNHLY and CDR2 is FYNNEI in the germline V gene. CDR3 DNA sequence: TGTGCCAGCACACCCAACTTGGGACAGTATAATGAAAAACTGTTTTTT. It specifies CASTPNLGQYNEKLFF.

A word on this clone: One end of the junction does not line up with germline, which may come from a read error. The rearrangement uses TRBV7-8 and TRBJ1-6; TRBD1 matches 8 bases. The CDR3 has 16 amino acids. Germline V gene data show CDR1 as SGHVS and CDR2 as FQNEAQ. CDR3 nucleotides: TGTGTCAGCAGAACGGACAGGGAGCCTAGGAATTCACCCCTCCACTTT. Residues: CVSRTDREPRNSPLHF.

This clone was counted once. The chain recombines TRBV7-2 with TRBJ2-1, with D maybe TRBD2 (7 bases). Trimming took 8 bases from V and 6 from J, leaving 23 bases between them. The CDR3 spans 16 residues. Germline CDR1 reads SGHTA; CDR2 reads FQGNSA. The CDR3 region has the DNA TGTGCCAGCCCCTGGGGGGGGGCCTCCGCAGTCAATGAGCAGTTCTTC. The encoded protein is CASPWGGASAVNEQFF. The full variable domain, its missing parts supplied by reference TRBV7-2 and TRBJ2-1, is GAGVSQSPSNKVTEKGKDVELRCDPISGHTALYWYRQSLGQGLEFLIYFQGNSAPDKSGLPSDRFSAERTGGSVSTLTIQRTQQEDSAVYLCASPWGGASAVNEQFFGPGTRLTVL.

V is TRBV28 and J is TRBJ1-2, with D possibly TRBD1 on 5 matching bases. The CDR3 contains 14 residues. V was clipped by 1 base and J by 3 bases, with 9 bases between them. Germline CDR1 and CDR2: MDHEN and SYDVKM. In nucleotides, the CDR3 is TGTGCCAGCAGTTTATCAGGGTGGGACTATGGCTACACCTTC. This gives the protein CASSLSGWDYGYTF.

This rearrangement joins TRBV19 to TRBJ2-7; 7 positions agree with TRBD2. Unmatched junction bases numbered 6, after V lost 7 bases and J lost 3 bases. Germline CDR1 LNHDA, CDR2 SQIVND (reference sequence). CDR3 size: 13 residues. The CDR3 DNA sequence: TGTGCCAGTACAGCGGGACCGCTCTACGAGCAGTACTTC. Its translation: CASTAGPLYEQYF.

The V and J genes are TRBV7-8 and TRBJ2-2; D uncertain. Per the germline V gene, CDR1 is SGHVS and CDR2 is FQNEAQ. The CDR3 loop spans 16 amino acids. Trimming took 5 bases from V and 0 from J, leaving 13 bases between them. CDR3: CASSVIRSANTGELFF. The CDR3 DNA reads TGTGCCAGCAGCGTAATACGTAGTGCGAACACCGGGGAGCTGTTTTTT.

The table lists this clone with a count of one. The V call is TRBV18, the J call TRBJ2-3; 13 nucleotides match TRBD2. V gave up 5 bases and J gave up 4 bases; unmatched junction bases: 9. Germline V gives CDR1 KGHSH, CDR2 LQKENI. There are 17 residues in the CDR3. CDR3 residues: CASSEGGLAGAADTQYF. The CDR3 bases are TGTGCCAGCTCAGAGGGAGGACTAGCGGGAGCCGCAGATACGCAGTATTTT.

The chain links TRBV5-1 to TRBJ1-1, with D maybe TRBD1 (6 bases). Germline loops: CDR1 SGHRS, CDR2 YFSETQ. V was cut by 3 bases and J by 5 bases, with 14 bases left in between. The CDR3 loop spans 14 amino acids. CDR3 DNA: TGCGCCAGCAGCTACCCCGGGGGGGCGACTGAAGCTTTCTTT. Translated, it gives CASSYPGGATEAFF.